The clone carrying this TCR beta chain was seen repeatedly, ten times or more. Its antigen is not identified. Together with a sample-barcoded 5' primer, a J-beta primer mix was included in a second PCR lasting roughly 6 to 12 cycles. MiXCR was run by TCRdb on the 5' RACE reads, yielding one entry per CDR3 protein. Of about 560,000 distinct CDR3 sequences in the sample, around 27% are singletons; the top ten hold approximately 3.3%. This record belongs to a study of blood T cells in healthy people across ages. Whole-study results and caveats: Long-lived donors carried more naive CD4+ cells and greater diversity than aged donors.

Per germline, CDR1 MNHEY and CDR2 SMNVEV (reference sequence). The CDR3 is 14 amino acids. V was pared by 3 bases and J by 6 bases, with 9 bases between. Another study also made use of these data, one on T cells of mothers and their children. As reported in that work: Every mother produced more than 8 million TCR beta CDR3 reads, whereas every child provided approximately 3 million.

This TCR came from a boy younger than 10 in good health. The chain joins TRBV27 to TRBJ1-6, with TRBD1 as a possible D gene (6 bases). Material: blood. The CDR3 sequence is CASSFRTVNSPLHF. Here the CDR3 DNA reads TGTGCCAGCAGTTTCCGGACAGTTAATTCACCCCTCCACTTT.